This is a list of T cell receptor beta chains from one sample in a study of Ad26.COV2.S vaccination and SARS-CoV-2 variants. Profiled with immunoSEQ multiplex PCR; TCRdb holds only in-frame clones, not every one. The sample consists of hundreds of thousands of clones, 70% to 90% of them appearing once. The input for sequencing was peripheral blood, taken in a trial of Ad26.COV2.S vaccine versus placebo. The receptors were gathered from a person aged 18-65 years who received the Ad26.COV2.S COVID-19 vaccine or a placebo. The CDR3 runs from the conserved cysteine through the conserved F or W. D genes are given only for firm matches. The listing skips clone size in some rows; elsewhere it reads once, few, many or a size class.

V gene: TRBV19
clone size: NA
D gene: NA
J gene: TRBJ2-7
CDR3 protein: CATGDGNSYEQYF
CDR3 DNA: TGTGCCACGGGGGACGGTAATTCCTACGAGCAGTACTTC

V gene: TRBV6-1
clone size: NA
D gene: TRBD1
J gene: TRBJ1-2
CDR3 protein: CASSEGDRINYGYTF
CDR3 DNA: TGTGCCAGCAGTGAAGGGGACAGGATTAACTATGGCTACACCTTC

V gene: TRBV24-1
clone size: NA
D gene: TRBD2
J gene: TRBJ2-5
CDR3 protein: CATSDSGTSGEETQYF
CDR3 DNA: TGTGCCACCAGTGATTCCGGGACTAGCGGAGAAGAGACCCAGTACTTC

V gene: TRBV24-1
clone size: NA
D gene: TRBD2
J gene: TRBJ2-1
CDR3 protein: CATSEPQLADEQFF
CDR3 DNA: TGTGCCACCAGTGAACCTCAACTAGCGGATGAGCAGTTCTTC

V gene: TRBV7-9
clone size: many
D gene: NA
J gene: TRBJ1-1
CDR3 protein: CASTHGTAEFAAFF
CDR3 DNA: TGTGCCAGCACCCACGGGACGGCCGAATTTGCTGCTTTCTTT

V gene: TRBV9
clone size: NA
D gene: TRBD2
J gene: TRBJ2-5
CDR3 protein: CASSIGTSGRARETQYF
CDR3 DNA: TGTGCCAGCAGCATCGGGACTAGCGGGAGGGCCCGAGAGACCCAGTACTTC

V gene: TRBV19
clone size: NA
D gene: NA
J gene: TRBJ1-2
CDR3 protein: CASSTDGSYGYTF
CDR3 DNA: TGTGCCAGTAGTACCGATGGGAGCTATGGCTACACCTTC

V gene: TRBV30
clone size: NA
D gene: NA
J gene: TRBJ1-5
CDR3 protein: CAWSDRDGQPQHF
CDR3 DNA: TGTGCCTGGAGTGACAGGGATGGTCAGCCCCAGCATTTT

V gene: TRBV19
clone size: NA
D gene: TRBD1
J gene: TRBJ1-2
CDR3 protein: CASSPRTGWDYGYTF
CDR3 DNA: TGTGCCAGTAGTCCGCGGACAGGGTGGGACTATGGCTACACCTTC

V gene: TRBV7-2
clone size: NA
D gene: TRBD2
J gene: TRBJ2-7
CDR3 protein: CASSLGIAGAYEQYF
CDR3 DNA: TGTGCCAGCAGCTTAGGGATAGCGGGAGCTTACGAGCAGTACTTC

V gene: TRBV6-2/TRBV6-3
clone size: NA
D gene: TRBD1
J gene: TRBJ2-2
CDR3 protein: CASSYWTGGGELFF
CDR3 DNA: TGTGCCAGCAGTTATTGGACAGGGGGCGGGGAGCTGTTTTTT

V gene: TRBV5-3
clone size: NA
D gene: TRBD2
J gene: TRBJ2-5
CDR3 protein: CARRRGLAVLETQYF
CDR3 DNA: TGTGCCAGAAGACGGGGACTAGCGGTCTTAGAGACCCAGTACTTC

V gene: TRBV30
clone size: once
D gene: NA
J gene: TRBJ2-7
CDR3 protein: CAWSSAYEQYF
CDR3 DNA: TGTGCCTGGAGTTCCGCCTACGAGCAGTACTTC

V gene: TRBV25-1
clone size: NA
D gene: TRBD1
J gene: TRBJ2-1
CDR3 protein: CASSDTGTGSYNEQFF
CDR3 DNA: TGTGCCAGCAGTGACACCGGGACAGGGAGCTACAATGAGCAGTTCTTC

V gene: TRBV13
clone size: NA
D gene: NA
J gene: TRBJ2-7
CDR3 protein: CASSSLRSYEQYF
CDR3 DNA: TGTGCCAGCAGCTCCCTAAGGTCCTACGAGCAGTACTTC

V gene: TRBV6-5
clone size: once
D gene: NA
J gene: TRBJ1-1
CDR3 protein: CASSYNGGRSTEAFF
CDR3 DNA: TGTGCCAGCAGTTACAACGGGGGGCGGAGCACTGAAGCTTTCTTT

V gene: TRBV10-3
clone size: NA
D gene: NA
J gene: TRBJ2-3
CDR3 protein: CAISEREASDTQYF
CDR3 DNA: TGTGCCATCAGTGAGAGGGAGGCCTCAGATACGCAGTATTTT

V gene: TRBV7-9
clone size: once
D gene: TRBD2
J gene: TRBJ2-7
CDR3 protein: CASSLRGEAYEQYF
CDR3 DNA: TGTGCCAGCAGCTTACGGGGGGAGGCCTACGAGCAGTACTTC

V gene: TRBV7-9
clone size: NA
D gene: TRBD1
J gene: TRBJ1-6
CDR3 protein: CASSFETGGNSPLHF
CDR3 DNA: TGTGCCAGCAGCTTTGAAACAGGGGGGAATTCACCCCTCCACTTT

V gene: TRBV29-1
clone size: once
D gene: NA
J gene: TRBJ2-3
CDR3 protein: CSDGQSDTQYF
CDR3 DNA: TGCAGCGACGGACAGTCAGATACGCAGTATTTT

V gene: TRBV5-1
clone size: NA
D gene: NA
J gene: TRBJ2-5
CDR3 protein: CASSGGETQYF
CDR3 DNA: TGCGCCAGCAGTGGCGGAGAGACCCAGTACTTC

V gene: TRBV18
clone size: NA
D gene: NA
J gene: TRBJ1-6
CDR3 protein: CASSQQGAADSPLHF
CDR3 DNA: TGTGCCAGCTCACAACAGGGCGCTGCGGATTCACCCCTCCACTTT

V gene: TRBV5-4
clone size: NA
D gene: NA
J gene: TRBJ1-5
CDR3 protein: CASSLEGGNQPQHF
CDR3 DNA: TGTGCCAGCAGCTTGGAGGGCGGTAATCAGCCCCAGCATTTT

V gene: TRBV6-5
clone size: NA
D gene: TRBD1
J gene: TRBJ1-3
CDR3 protein: CASSPSGTGSGTIYF
CDR3 DNA: TGTGCCAGCAGTCCGTCAGGGACAGGGAGTGGGACCATATATTTT

V gene: TRBV14
clone size: NA
D gene: TRBD2
J gene: TRBJ2-5
CDR3 protein: CASSLTGGRAEETQYF
CDR3 DNA: TGTGCCAGCAGTCTAACAGGCGGGAGGGCCGAGGAGACCCAGTACTTC

V gene: TRBV5-1
clone size: NA
D gene: TRBD2
J gene: TRBJ2-3
CDR3 protein: CASSSATSGVTDTQYF
CDR3 DNA: TGCGCCAGCAGCTCAGCGACTAGCGGGGTTACAGATACGCAGTATTTT

V gene: TRBV19
clone size: NA
D gene: NA
J gene: TRBJ1-4
CDR3 protein: CASSNPLREKLFF
CDR3 DNA: TGTGCCAGTAGTAACCCTCTAAGGGAAAAACTGTTTTTT

V gene: TRBV12-3/TRBV12-4
clone size: NA
D gene: NA
J gene: TRBJ1-1
CDR3 protein: CASSLSQGAEAFF
CDR3 DNA: TGTGCCAGCAGTTTATCACAGGGAGCTGAAGCTTTCTTT

V gene: TRBV19
clone size: NA
D gene: NA
J gene: TRBJ1-1
CDR3 protein: CASSSAEAFF
CDR3 DNA: TGTGCCAGTAGCTCGGCTGAAGCTTTCTTT